The present TCR beta chain was sequenced within a study of blood T cell repertoires in COVID-19. Across the whole study: Samples came from the United States, Italy and Spain, spanning acute and convalescent COVID-19.

This CDR3 has 16 amino acids. Trimming left V 5 bases short and J 6 bases short, with 22 bases between. Germline values: CDR1 SGHNT, CDR2 YYREEE (reference sequence). Per the original methods: Estimates of nucleated cell counts were drawn from the amplification of reference gene primers. TCRdb's table, derived via immunoSEQ multiplex PCR, lists solely in-frame clones and lacks some. The V and J calls and clone size are taken from that table; D and trimming were inferred from the DNA. The sample lists 450,000 or so clones, nearly 90% occurring once. Those enrolled in Seattle joined during active infection and were followed longitudinally afterward.

The receptor was isolated from a man between 18 and 29 years old with COVID-19, enrolled during active disease. The chain recombines TRBV5-4 with TRBJ2-3; the D gene is possibly TRBD2 (5 bases). Input material: peripheral blood. The CDR3 nucleotides read TGTGCCAGCAGGGGTTCGAAATTGGGAGTAGGTGATACGCAGTATTTT. Translated: CASRGSKLGVGDTQYF.